Sequencing of this T cell receptor (beta chain) was carried out in a study of blood T cells in healthy people across ages (dated by TCRdb to 2015 to 2017). Concerning the study at large: In model experiments, template switching captured about one uniquely barcoded TCR beta cDNA molecule for every two T cells. Two additional independent replicas of 1 million unique cDNA reads from the same blood draw were analyzed for two donors (one aged 18 to 30 and one aged 80 or older). Four age groups were formed from the donors: young (average approximately 16 years), middle-aged (around 41), aged (62) and long-lived (82). Age-related changes in TCR beta repertoire diversity were measured in the study by deep sequencing normalized with unique cDNA molecular identifiers. On the study overall, not on this receptor specifically: Estimates of total diversity from one million sequenced T cells were regarded as lower bounds and underestimates. The long-lived group showed more naive CD4+ T cells, fewer expanded clones and increased TCR diversity than the aged group, suggesting age selection. Bulk unsorted PBMC profiling prevented conclusive comparison of naive and antigen-experienced compartments. The CMV infection status of donors was not known, potentially confounding age-related changes in expanded clonotypes. As age increased, observed TCR beta diversity per million T cells dropped in a roughly linear way, and a significant reduction was already evident by age 40. A strong correlation was found between observed TCR beta diversity and the percentage of naive T cells measured by flow cytometry.

Here V drops 4 bases and J drops 8 bases, and the junction holds 6 bases not matched to any gene. CDR1 is given as SGHTA and CDR2 as FQGNSA, both from the germline V gene. The CDR3 measures 14 amino acids from cysteine to phenylalanine. The DNA shown is the 42-base CDR3, in frame from base 1. Systemically healthy Caucasian individuals from Russia, approximately 39 in total and aged about 6 to 90 years, were included as donors. Each donor gave 8.5 to 10 milliliters of peripheral blood, collected into EDTA-treated Vacutainer tubes. Ficoll-Paque density-gradient centrifugation was used to isolate PBMCs, with at least 7 million obtained per sample. Total RNA was extracted from PBMCs with Trizol reagent, with at least 6 micrograms obtained per sample. For every donor, an aliquot of PBMCs went through flow cytometry to measure the percentages of naive CD45RAhigh/CD27high T cells. On this clonotype itself: The target of this receptor is not known. No base-level quality is on record; no much larger clone is a single base apart.

Library creation used 5' RACE. Reads for this sample came from an Illumina HiSeq 2500. A second PCR of 7 to 11 cycles was performed with a sample-barcoded 5' primer and a J-beta primer mix. A template-switch 5' adaptor carrying 12 random nucleotides introduced a unique molecular identifier onto each TCR beta cDNA molecule. At least 2.5 million CDR3-containing paired-end reads were obtained from each sample. First-strand cDNA synthesis was performed from all RNA using the Mint cDNA synthesis kit, with priming by a TRBC-specific oligonucleotide. After uracil-DNA glycosylase treatment, a first 18-cycle PCR used universal primers M1SS and BC2_uni_R on all cDNA. As for the authors' bioinformatics: For normalization, 1 million high-quality reads, each with a distinct molecular identifier, were randomly selected from each sample. Reads with shared molecular identifiers were discarded instead of being binned into consensus sequences. MiTCR, with a Q25 quality threshold and the strictest error-elimination algorithm, was used for CDR3 identification, clonotype clustering and error correction. A nonparametric unseen species model with Euler transformation was used to estimate a lower bound on total TCR beta diversity. TCRdb handled the public reads itself, with Q25 trimming in fastp and clone calling in MiXCR, and kept productive beta chains. Duplicate CDR3 protein sequences are folded into a single record with the most common DNA and genes. The V and J calls were determined by TCRdb, not by the authors. This sample is represented by some 930,000 distinct CDR3 sequences; 29% of them were singletons. Of the sample, roughly 10% is held by the ten largest clones.

The same data also went into a second study, on T cells of mothers and their children. According to the second study: The donors were nine systemically healthy Caucasian individuals, made up of three mothers and their six children. cDNA synthesis used all of the extracted RNA, with roughly 1.5 ug of RNA in each 15 ul reaction. In the second PCR, the M1S primer added sample barcodes and 2-4 random nucleotides. More than 9 million TCR beta CDR3 reads were obtained from each mother, and about 3 million reads were obtained from each child. Thymic selection shapes the output of TCR recombination in a similar way in related and unrelated pairs, and inherited differences have a minor effect. Related mother-child pairs always showed normalized repertoire overlap that was slightly higher than in unrelated mother-child pairs, though the difference was never significant. With a sensitivity of about 100 clones per million clonotypes, no persistent microchimeric T cell clones were detected. Deep NGS was used in the study to compare the TCR beta repertoires of mothers and children and to look for features that separate related mother-child pairs from unrelated individuals. Mothers averaged about 40 +/- 4 years of age and children averaged around 10 +/- 4 years. After adapter ligation was performed with NEBNext reagents, the libraries were sequenced on an Illumina HiSeq 2000 with 100+100 nt paired-end reads. To prevent cross-contamination, the mother and child libraries were prepared one month apart and sequenced in separate runs. For each donor, between roughly 500,000 and 2,200,000 distinct TCR beta clonotypes were identified. Naive TCR beta clonotypes were estimated from low-frequency clonotypes matched to each donor's FACS-determined naive share, without sorting.

Specimen: blood. Here the chain combines TRBV7-2 and TRBJ1-2; 11 bases in the middle match TRBD1. This sequence was found in a woman aged 40-49 years in good health. The bases are TGTGCCAGCAGCTCTTCGGACAGGGGGCAGGGCTACACCTTC. It specifies CASSSSDRGQGYTF.